The T cell receptor (beta chain) under discussion was sequenced for a study of blood T cell repertoires in COVID-19. The table came from immunoSEQ multiplex PCR; TCRdb's copy has only in-frame clones and leaves some out. The sample includes some 240,000 clones, around four fifths of them seen just once. The clonotype comes from a woman aged 55-70 years with active or convalescent COVID-19. Material: peripheral blood.

The DNA for the CDR3 is TGTGCCAGCATCACGGGGGGCACGGACACTGAAGCTTTCTTT. Protein: CASITGGTDTEAFF. V usage is TRBV28 and J usage is TRBJ1-1, with D possibly being TRBD1 (6 bases). V lost 7 bases and J lost 3, with 15 bases in between. The V gene's germline CDR1 is MDHEN and CDR2 SYDVKM. The CDR3 is made up of 14 amino acids.